These 9 T cell receptor beta chains came from one sample sequenced in a study of vaccination and CD4 T cells after COVID-19. An Oncomine TCR Beta short-read assay was used to sequence the DNA from cultured CD4+ T cells. TCRdb reanalysed the PCR reads using MiXCR and keeps one entry per CDR3 protein. This table has about 3,400 distinct CDR3 sequences, 32% appearing once. Treatment of the sample: roughly 10-day PBMC culture with coronavirus spike peptide pools or control peptides (ViraFEST assay). Their antigens remain unidentified. Source material: CD4+ T cells from blood, cultured in vitro. The receptors here all came from a human donor who had recovered from COVID-19.

This clonotype has more than one count but fewer than ten. The chain recombines TRBV27 with TRBJ1-6; 8 nucleotides match TRBD1. The CDR3 contains 13 residues. With V trimmed by 8 bases and J by 6 bases, 3 bases remained unmatched. Germline assignment: CDR1 MNHEY and CDR2 SMNVEV (reference sequence). CDR3 bases: TGTGCCAGCGCGGGACAGGTTAATTCACCCCTCCACTTT. Protein product: CASAGQVNSPLHF.

The chain's CDR3 is CASSPKRGSPVETQYF. The CDR3 nucleotides read TGTGCCAGCTCACCAAAGCGGGGGAGCCCTGTGGAGACCCAGTACTTC. This sequence joins TRBV18 and TRBJ2-5; TRBD2 matches 8 bases. V lost 2 bases, J lost 5 bases, and 10 bases stayed unmatched. The CDR3 is 16 amino acids. Germline CDR1 reads KGHSH; CDR2 reads LQKENI.

This chain links TRBV6-1 with TRBJ1-5, with a possible D match to TRBD1 (5 bases). Germline V gene sequence: CDR1 MNHNS, CDR2 SASEGT. The CDR3 runs 15 residues. V lost 6 bases and J lost 3, with 15 bases in between. This chain's CDR3 is CASSGGQGYNQPQHF. The CDR3 bases are TGTGCCAGCAGCGGTGGGCAGGGTTACAATCAGCCCCAGCATTTT.

The rearrangement links TRBV7-2 to TRBJ1-2; D gene ambiguous. V was shortened by 4 bases and J by 8 bases, with 11 bases between the two germline ends. The CDR3 has 12 residues. Per the germline V gene, CDR1 is SGHTA and CDR2 is FQGNSA. For the CDR3, the DNA is TGTGCCAGCAGCTCCTCCGCCGGGGGCTACACCTTC. Translated: CASSSSAGGYTF.

This clonotype is medium-sized in the sample. The CDR3: CASSSFSGGNTGELFF. The CDR3, as DNA: TGTGCCAGCAGTTCCTTTTCGGGGGGGAACACCGGGGAGCTGTTTTTT. The chain employs TRBV6-5 and TRBJ2-2; 7 bases line up with TRBD2. The trim removed 4 bases at V and 1 base at J, leaving 6 bases unmatched. Per germline, CDR1 MNHEY and CDR2 SVGAGI. There are 16 residues in the CDR3.

This clonotype was picked up a small number of times. CDR3 sequence: CSARDRQGSNYNEQFF. In nucleotides, the CDR3 is TGCAGTGCTAGAGATCGGCAGGGGTCTAATTACAATGAGCAGTTCTTC. The V gene is TRBV20-1, the J gene TRBJ2-1, with a possible D match to TRBD1 (6 bases). The CDR3 runs 16 residues. The germline CDR1 and CDR2 sequences are DFQATT and SNEGSKA (reference sequence). V lost 0 bases and J 4 bases, leaving 16 bases between the germline ends.

The V and J genes are TRBV19 and TRBJ1-3, with D maybe TRBD1 (6 bases). Germline CDR1 and CDR2: LNHDA and SQIVND (reference sequence). CDR3 length: 17 amino acids. The germline V and J ends were trimmed by 6 bases and 3 bases, with 21 bases remaining between them. CDR3 sequence: CASSLNPQGLGGNTIYF. The CDR3 bases are TGTGCCAGTAGCCTAAATCCTCAGGGGCTCGGTGGAAACACCATATATTTT.

This clonotype is judged medium-sized. The rearrangement links TRBV20-1 to TRBJ2-5; D is perhaps TRBD1 (6 bases). The CDR3 contains 14 residues. Trimming pared 6 bases from V and 1 base from J, leaving 15 bases between. CDR1 and CDR2 from the germline V gene are DFQATT and SNEGSKA (reference sequence). Written as DNA, the CDR3 is TGCAGTGCCACCGGGCAGGGGTCCCAAGAGACCCAGTACTTC. Protein product: CSATGQGSQETQYF.

This clonotype is medium-sized (0.01 to 0.1%). J is TRBJ2-7 and V is TRBV11-2, with D maybe TRBD1 (5 bases). V lost 1 base and J 4 bases, leaving 17 bases between the germline ends. Germline CDR1 reads SGHAT; CDR2 reads FQNNGV. The CDR3 totals 16 residues. CDR3 nucleotide sequence: TGTGCCAGCAGCTTAGGGTTGGGCGCAGGGATTTACGAGCAGTACTTC. This encodes CASSLGLGAGIYEQYF.